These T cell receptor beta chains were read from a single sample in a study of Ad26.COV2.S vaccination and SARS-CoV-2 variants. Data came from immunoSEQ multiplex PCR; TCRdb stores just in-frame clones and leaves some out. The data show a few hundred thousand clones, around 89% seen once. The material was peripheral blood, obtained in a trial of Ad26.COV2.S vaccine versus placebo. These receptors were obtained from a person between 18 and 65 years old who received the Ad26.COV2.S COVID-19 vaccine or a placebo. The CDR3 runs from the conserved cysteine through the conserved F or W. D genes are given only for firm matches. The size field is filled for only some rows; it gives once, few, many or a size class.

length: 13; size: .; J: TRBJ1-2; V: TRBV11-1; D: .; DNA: TGTGCCAGCAGCCGATTTAGCTTCGGTGGCTACACCTTC; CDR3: CASSRFSFGGYTF
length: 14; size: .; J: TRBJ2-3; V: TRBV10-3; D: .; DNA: TGTGCCATCAGTGCCAGTGATAGCACAGATACGCAGTATTTT; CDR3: CAISASDSTDTQYF
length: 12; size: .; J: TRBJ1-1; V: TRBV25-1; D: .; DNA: TGTGCCAGCAGTGCGTGGGACACTGAAGCTTTCTTT; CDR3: CASSAWDTEAFF
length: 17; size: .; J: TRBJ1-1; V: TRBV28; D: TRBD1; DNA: TGTGCCAGCAGTTCAGCGGTACAGGGGGCGAGGAGCACTGAAGCTTTCTTT; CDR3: CASSSAVQGARSTEAFF
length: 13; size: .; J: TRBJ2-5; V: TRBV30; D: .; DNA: TGTGCCTGGAGTGTATCAGGCGTTGGGACCCAGTACTTC; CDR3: CAWSVSGVGTQYF
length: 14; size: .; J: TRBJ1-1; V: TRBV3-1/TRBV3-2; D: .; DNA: TGTGCCAGCAGCCAAGGACAGTTCTACACTGAAGCTTTCTTT; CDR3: CASSQGQFYTEAFF
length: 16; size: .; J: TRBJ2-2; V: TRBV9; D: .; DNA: TGTGCCAGCAGCCCCGAGGACAGATCGAACACCGGGGAGCTGTTTTTT; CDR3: CASSPEDRSNTGELFF
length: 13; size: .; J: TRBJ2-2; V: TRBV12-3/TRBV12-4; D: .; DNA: TGTGCCAGCAGTTTTTTCGACACCGGGGAGCTGTTTTTT; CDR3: CASSFFDTGELFF
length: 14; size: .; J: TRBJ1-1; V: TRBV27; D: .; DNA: TGTGCCAGCAGTTTACTGGGGCGGGGGACTGAAGCTTTCTTT; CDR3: CASSLLGRGTEAFF
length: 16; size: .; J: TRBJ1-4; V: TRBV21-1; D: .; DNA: TGTGCCAGCAGCATCTTTCACACATCAACTAATGAAAAACTGTTTTTT; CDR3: CASSIFHTSTNEKLFF
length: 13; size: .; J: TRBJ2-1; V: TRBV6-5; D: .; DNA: TGTGCCAGCAGGGGGCTTTCCTACAATGAGCAGTTCTTC; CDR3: CASRGLSYNEQFF
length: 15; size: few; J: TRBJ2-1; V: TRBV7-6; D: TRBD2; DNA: TGTGCCAGCAGGCCAATAGCGGGGGGCCACAATGAGCAGTTCTTC; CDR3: CASRPIAGGHNEQFF
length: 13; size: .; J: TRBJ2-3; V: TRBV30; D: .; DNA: TGTGCCTTCACGACAGCTAGCACAGATACGCAGTATTTT; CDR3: CAFTTASTDTQYF
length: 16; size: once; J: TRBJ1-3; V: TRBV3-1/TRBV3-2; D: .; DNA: TGTGCCAGCAGCCAACAAGACAGAGACTCTGGAAACACCATATATTTT; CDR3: CASSQQDRDSGNTIYF
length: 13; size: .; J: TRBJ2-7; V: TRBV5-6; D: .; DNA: TGTGCCAGCGCAGGGGGGCTTACCTACGAGCAGTACTTC; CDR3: CASAGGLTYEQYF
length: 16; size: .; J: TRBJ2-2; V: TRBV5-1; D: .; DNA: TGCGCCAGCAGCTTGCTCCGACCGGGTGACACCGGGGAGCTGTTTTTT; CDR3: CASSLLRPGDTGELFF
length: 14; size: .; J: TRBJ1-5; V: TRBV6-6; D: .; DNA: TGTGCCAGCAGTCCGCATCCTACGGGTCAGCCCCAGCATTTT; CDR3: CASSPHPTGQPQHF
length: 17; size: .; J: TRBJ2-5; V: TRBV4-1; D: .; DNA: TGCGCCAGCAGCCAAGATACAACAGGTCCCTTCGAAGAGACCCAGTACTTC; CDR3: CASSQDTTGPFEETQYF
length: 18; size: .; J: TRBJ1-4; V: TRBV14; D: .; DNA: TGTGCCAGCAGCCAAGATCGGGGGTTTGGGGGGACTAATGAAAAACTGTTTTTT; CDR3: CASSQDRGFGGTNEKLFF
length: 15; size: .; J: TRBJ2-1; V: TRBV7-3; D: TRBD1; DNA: TGTGCCAGCAGCCCTAGGGGGCGCGGTTGGAATGAGCAGTTCTTC; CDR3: CASSPRGRGWNEQFF
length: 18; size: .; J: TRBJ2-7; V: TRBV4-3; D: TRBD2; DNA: TGCGCCAGCAGCCAATGGCTGCCGGAGGCGGGGACTAACTACGAGCAGTACTTC; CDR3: CASSQWLPEAGTNYEQYF
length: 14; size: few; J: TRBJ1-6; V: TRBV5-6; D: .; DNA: TGTGCCAGCAGCTTGGTCCTGAATAATTCACCCCTCCACTTT; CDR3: CASSLVLNNSPLHF
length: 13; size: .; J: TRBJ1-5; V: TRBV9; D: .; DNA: TGTGCCAGCAGCGAAAATAGCAATCAGCCCCAGCATTTT; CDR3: CASSENSNQPQHF
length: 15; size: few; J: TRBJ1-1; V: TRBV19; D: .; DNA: TGTGCCAGTAGGATGGGTGGACGCGTCGGCACTGAAGCTTTCTTT; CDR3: CASRMGGRVGTEAFF
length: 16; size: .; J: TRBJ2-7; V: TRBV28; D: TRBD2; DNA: TGTGCCAGCAGTCACCCCCCTCGGGCTGCCGGGAGGGAGCAGTACTTC; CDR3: CASSHPPRAAGREQYF
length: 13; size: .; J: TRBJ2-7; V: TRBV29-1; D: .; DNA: TGCAGCGTTGAAACCGGGACACCCTACGAGCAGTACTTC; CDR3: CSVETGTPYEQYF
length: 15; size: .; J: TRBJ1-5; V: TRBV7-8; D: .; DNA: TGTGCCAGCAGCTTATGGGCGGGGTTCGGACAGCCCCAGCATTTT; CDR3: CASSLWAGFGQPQHF
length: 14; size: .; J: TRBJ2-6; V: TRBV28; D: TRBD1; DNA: TGTGCCAGTAGACAGGGGACTGGGGCCAACGTCCTGACTTTC; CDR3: CASRQGTGANVLTF
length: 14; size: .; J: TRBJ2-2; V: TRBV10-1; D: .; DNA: TGCGCCAGCAGTGAGCGGGGGGCGCCCGGGGAGCTGTTTTTT; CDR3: CASSERGAPGELFF
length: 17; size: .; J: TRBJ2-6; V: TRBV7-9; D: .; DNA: TGTGCCAGCAGCTTACGGCCAGCCGACTCTGGGGCCAACGTCCTGACTTTC; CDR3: CASSLRPADSGANVLTF